This T cell receptor (beta chain) stems from a study of blood T cell repertoires in COVID-19. At the level of the study: The United States, Italy and Spain were the sources of the acute and convalescent COVID-19 samples. The cDNA or gDNA used as material had been derived from T cells, B-cell-depleted T cells, or PBMCs.

Germline trimming cut 1 base from V and 0 bases from J; bases unmatched to any gene: 8. Germline V gene data show CDR1 as LGHNT and CDR2 as FRNRAP. The CDR3 contains 18 residues. In the original workflow: The authors estimated nucleated cell counts from reference gene primer amplification. Data came from immunoSEQ multiplex PCR; TCRdb stores just in-frame clones and leaves some out. From that table come the V and J calls and clone size; the DNA was used to work out D and trimming. The sample records under 500,000 clones, more than 85% being singletons. This receptor was taken from a woman aged 25-40 years with acute or convalescent COVID-19. The V gene is TRBV12-5, the J gene TRBJ1-1; TRBD1 matches 10 bases. Specimen: peripheral blood. The CDR3 spells CASGLALDRGVMNTEAFF. In nucleotides, the CDR3 is TGTGCTAGTGGTTTGGCCTTGGACAGGGGGGTTATGAACACTGAAGCTTTCTTT.